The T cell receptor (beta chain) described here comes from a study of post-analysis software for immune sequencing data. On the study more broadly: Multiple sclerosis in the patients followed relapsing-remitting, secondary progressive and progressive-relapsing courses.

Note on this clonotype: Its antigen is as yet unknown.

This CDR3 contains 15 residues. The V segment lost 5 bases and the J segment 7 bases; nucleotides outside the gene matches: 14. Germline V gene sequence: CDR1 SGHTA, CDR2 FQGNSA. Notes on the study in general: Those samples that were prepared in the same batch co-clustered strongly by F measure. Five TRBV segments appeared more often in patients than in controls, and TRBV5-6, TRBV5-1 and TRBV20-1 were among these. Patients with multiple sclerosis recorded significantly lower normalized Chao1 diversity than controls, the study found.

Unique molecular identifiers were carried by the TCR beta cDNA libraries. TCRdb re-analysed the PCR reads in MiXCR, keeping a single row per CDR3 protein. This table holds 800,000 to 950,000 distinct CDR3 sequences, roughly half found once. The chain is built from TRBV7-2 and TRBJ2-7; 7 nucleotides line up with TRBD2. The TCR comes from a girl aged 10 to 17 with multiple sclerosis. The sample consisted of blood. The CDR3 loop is CASSNDLGGGEEQYF. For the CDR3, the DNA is TGTGCCAGCAGCAACGACTTGGGCGGGGGAGAAGAGCAGTACTTC.